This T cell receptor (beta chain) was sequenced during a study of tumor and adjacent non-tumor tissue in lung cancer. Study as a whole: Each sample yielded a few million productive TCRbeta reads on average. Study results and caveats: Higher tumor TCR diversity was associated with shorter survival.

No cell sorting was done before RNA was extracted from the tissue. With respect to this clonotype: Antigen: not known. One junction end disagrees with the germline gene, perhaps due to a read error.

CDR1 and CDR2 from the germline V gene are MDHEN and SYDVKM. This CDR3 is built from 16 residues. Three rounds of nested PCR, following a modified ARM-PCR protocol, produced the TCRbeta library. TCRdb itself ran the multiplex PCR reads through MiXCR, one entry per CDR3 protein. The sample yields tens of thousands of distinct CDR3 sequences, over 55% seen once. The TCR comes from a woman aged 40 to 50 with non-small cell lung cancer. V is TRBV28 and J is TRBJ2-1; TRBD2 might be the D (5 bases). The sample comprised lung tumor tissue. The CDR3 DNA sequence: TGTGCCAGCACCTCCAACGGGATAGGGCTCTTCAATGAGCACTTCTTC. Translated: CASTSNGIGLFNEHFF.